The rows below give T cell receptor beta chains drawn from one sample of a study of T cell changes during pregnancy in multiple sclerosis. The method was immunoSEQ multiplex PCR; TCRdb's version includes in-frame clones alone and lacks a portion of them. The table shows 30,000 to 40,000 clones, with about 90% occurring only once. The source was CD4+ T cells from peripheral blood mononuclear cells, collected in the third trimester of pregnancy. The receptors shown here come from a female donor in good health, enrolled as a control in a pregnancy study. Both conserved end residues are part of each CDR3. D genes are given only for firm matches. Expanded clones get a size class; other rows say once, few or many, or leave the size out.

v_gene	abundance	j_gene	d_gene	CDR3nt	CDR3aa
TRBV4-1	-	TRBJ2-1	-	TGCGCCACCTCAGGGGGGACAGCCTACTACAATGAGCAGTTCTTC	CATSGGTAYYNEQFF
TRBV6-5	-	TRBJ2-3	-	TGTGCCAGCAGTCAGGACAGATTCACAGATACGCAGTATTTT	CASSQDRFTDTQYF
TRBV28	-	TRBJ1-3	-	TGTGCCAGCAACTCCGGGAGGGCTGGAAACACCATATATTTT	CASNSGRAGNTIYF
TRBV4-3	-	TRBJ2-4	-	TGCGCCAGCAGCCAAGAACCGAATAGGGGGAGCATTCAGTACTTC	CASSQEPNRGSIQYF
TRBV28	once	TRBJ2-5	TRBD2	TGTGCCAGCAGTGGACTAGCGGGTGTGTACGAGACCCAGTACTTC	CASSGLAGVYETQYF
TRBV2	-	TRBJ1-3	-	TGTGCCAGCAGTAAACATGCCGCCTCTGGAAACACCATATATTTT	CASSKHAASGNTIYF
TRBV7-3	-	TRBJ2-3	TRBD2	TGTGCCAGCAGCTTACTAGCGGGAGCAGATACGCAGTATTTT	CASSLLAGADTQYF
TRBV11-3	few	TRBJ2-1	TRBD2	TGTGCCAGCAGCCGCGATGGGGTAGCGGGAGATAATGAGCAGTTCTTC	CASSRDGVAGDNEQFF
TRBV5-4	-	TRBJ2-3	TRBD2	TGTGCCAGCAGACCGACTAGCGGCAATACAGATACGCAGTATTTT	CASRPTSGNTDTQYF
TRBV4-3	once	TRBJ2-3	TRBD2	TGCGCCAGCAGCCAAGAGTCCAGCGGGAGGGGGGATACGCAGTATTTT	CASSQESSGRGDTQYF
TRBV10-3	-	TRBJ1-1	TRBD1	TGTGCCATCAGACAGGGGCCCCAGAACACTGAAGCTTTCTTT	CAIRQGPQNTEAFF
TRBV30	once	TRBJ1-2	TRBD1	TGTGCCGCTCGGGACAGCAACTATGGCTACACCTTC	CAARDSNYGYTF
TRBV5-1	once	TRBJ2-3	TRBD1	TGCGCCAGCAGCTTGGGGACAGGGGGCCCCGGGGATACGCAGTATTTT	CASSLGTGGPGDTQYF
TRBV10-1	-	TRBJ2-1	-	TGCGCCAGCAGGGGGAGGGGGGGGTCCTACAATGAGCAGTTCTTC	CASRGRGGSYNEQFF
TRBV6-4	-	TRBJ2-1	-	TGTGCCAGCAGTGACCCAAGCGGCCATAACTACAATGAGCAGTTCTTC	CASSDPSGHNYNEQFF
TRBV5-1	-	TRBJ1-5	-	TGCGCCAGCAGCTTGGGGTCGCCAGGGAGGGGTGATCAGCCCCAGCATTTT	CASSLGSPGRGDQPQHF
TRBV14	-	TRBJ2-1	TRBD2	TGTGCCAGCAGCTCTCGGACTAGCGGGAGAAATGAGCAGTTCTTC	CASSSRTSGRNEQFF
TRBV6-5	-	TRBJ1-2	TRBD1	TGTGCCAGCAGTTACTCCGGACAGGGTAACGGCTACACCTTC	CASSYSGQGNGYTF
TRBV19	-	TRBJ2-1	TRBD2	TGTGCCAGTAGTACCTCCGGGACTAAGCAGTTCTTC	CASSTSGTKQFF
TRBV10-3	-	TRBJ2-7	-	TGTGCCATCAAGGGGGGGCGCGACGAGCAGTACTTC	CAIKGGRDEQYF
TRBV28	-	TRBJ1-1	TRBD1	TGTGCCAGCAGTTCAGGACAGGGCCATGAAGCTTTCTTT	CASSSGQGHEAFF
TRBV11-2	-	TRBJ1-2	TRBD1	TGTGCCAGCAGCTTCGGGCCGGACAGGGGCCTGTACTTC	CASSFGPDRGLYF
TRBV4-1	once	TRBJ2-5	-	TGCGCCAGCAGCCCGCTGCCCGGAGGGGAGACCCAGTACTTC	CASSPLPGGETQYF
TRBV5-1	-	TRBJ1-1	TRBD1	TGCGCCAGCAGAAACCAGGGGGCTGGGGAAATAGCTGAAGCTTTCTTT	CASRNQGAGEIAEAFF
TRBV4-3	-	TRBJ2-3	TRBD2	TGCGCCAGCAGCCAAGGTCTACTAGCGGGCGGGGATACGCAGTATTTT	CASSQGLLAGGDTQYF
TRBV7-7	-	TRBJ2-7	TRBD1	TGTGCTAGCAGCCCCGGGACAGGGGGTACCGAGCAGTACTTC	CASSPGTGGTEQYF
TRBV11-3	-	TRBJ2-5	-	TGTGCCAGCAGCTTAGGTCTAGGAGTGAAAGAGACCCAGTACTTC	CASSLGLGVKETQYF
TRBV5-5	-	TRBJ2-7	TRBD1	TGTGCCAGCAGGCTGGACAGGGGGTCGTCCTACGAGCAGTACTTC	CASRLDRGSSYEQYF
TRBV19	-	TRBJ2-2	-	TGTGCCCCGAGTCGAGGCGACTTAAAAGAGGAGAAGAACACCGGGGAGCTGTTTTTT	CAPSRGDLKEEKNTGELFF
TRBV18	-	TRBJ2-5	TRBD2	TGTGCCAGCTCACCCGGGACTAACTTTGCCGAGACCCAGTACTTC	CASSPGTNFAETQYF
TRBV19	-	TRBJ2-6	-	TGTGCCAGTAGTATCCTACAGCTCTCTGGGGCCAACGTCCTGACTTTC	CASSILQLSGANVLTF
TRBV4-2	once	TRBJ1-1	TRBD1	TGTGCCAGCAGCCATGCCCGGGGGACAGGGGCCCCCCGGGACACTGAAGCTTTCTTT	CASSHARGTGAPRDTEAFF
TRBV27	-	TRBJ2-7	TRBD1	TGTGCCAGCAGTTTCGCGGGACAGGCGAGCTCCTACGAGCAGTACTTC	CASSFAGQASSYEQYF
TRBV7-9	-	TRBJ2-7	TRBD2	TGTGCCAGCAGCTTAGGACGAACGGGGGGGCGAACTTACGAGCAGTACTTC	CASSLGRTGGRTYEQYF
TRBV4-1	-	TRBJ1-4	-	TGCGCCAGCAGCCAGCGACACTCAACTAATGAAAAACTGTTTTTT	CASSQRHSTNEKLFF
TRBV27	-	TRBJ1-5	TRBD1	TGTGCCAGCACCCCATTCACAGGGGCTCGTCAGCCCCAGCATTTT	CASTPFTGARQPQHF
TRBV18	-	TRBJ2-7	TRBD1	TGTGCCGGCGACCGGGACAGGTTCGACTTC	CAGDRDRFDF
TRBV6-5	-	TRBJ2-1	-	TGTGCCAGCAGTTACGAGAGCTCCTACAATGAGCAGTTCTTC	CASSYESSYNEQFF
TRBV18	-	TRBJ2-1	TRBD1	TGTGCCAGCTCCCTCTTGACAGGGCCCTACAATGAGCAGTTCTTC	CASSLLTGPYNEQFF
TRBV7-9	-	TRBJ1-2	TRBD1	TGTGCCAGCAGCATCGGACAGGGCAAAGGCTACACCTTC	CASSIGQGKGYTF
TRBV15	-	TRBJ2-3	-	TGTGCCACCAGCAGAGATCCGTCCCGGGCTGGGGGGGCCGCCACCGGGCAGTATTTT	CATSRDPSRAGGAATGQYF
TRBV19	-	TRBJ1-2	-	TGTGCCAGTAGTCTCCAGTGGACAGTCTTCCACTATGGCTACACCTTC	CASSLQWTVFHYGYTF
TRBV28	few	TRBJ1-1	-	TGTGCCAGCAGTTTACGACAGACGAACACTGAAGCTTTCTTT	CASSLRQTNTEAFF
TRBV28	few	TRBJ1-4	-	TGTGCCAGCCGCGGAACGTTTGAAAAACTGTTTTTT	CASRGTFEKLFF
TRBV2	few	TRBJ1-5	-	TGTGCCAGCTACGTAGGGTATAGCGGCCAGCCCCAGCATTTT	CASYVGYSGQPQHF
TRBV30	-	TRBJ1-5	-	TGTGCCTGGAGTGGGCCTGGCACAGGGCGGGATCAGCCCCAGCATTTT	CAWSGPGTGRDQPQHF